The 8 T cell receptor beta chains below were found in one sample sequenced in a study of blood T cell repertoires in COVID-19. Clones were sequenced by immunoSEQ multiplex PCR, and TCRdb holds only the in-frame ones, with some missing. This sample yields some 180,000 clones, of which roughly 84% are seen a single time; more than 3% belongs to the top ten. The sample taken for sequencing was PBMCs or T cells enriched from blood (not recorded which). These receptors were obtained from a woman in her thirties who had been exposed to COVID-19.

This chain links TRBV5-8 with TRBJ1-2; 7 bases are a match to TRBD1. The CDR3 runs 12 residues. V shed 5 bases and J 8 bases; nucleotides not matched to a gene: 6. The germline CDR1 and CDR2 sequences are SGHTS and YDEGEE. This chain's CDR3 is CASSYDRAGYTF. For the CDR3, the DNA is TGTGCCAGCAGTTACGACAGGGCGGGCTACACCTTC. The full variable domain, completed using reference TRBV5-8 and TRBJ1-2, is EAGVTQSPTHLIKTRGQQATLRCSPISGHTSVYWYQQALGLGLQFLLWYDEGEERNRGNFPPRFSGRQFPNYSSELNVNALELEDSALYLCASSYDRAGYTFGSGTRLTVV.

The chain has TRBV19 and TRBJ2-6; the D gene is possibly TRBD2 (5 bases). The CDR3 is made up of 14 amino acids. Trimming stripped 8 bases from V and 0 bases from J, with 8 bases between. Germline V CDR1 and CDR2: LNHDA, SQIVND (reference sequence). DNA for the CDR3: TGTGCCAGTTTAGCGTCCTCTGGGGCCAACGTCCTGACTTTC. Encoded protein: CASLASSGANVLTF.

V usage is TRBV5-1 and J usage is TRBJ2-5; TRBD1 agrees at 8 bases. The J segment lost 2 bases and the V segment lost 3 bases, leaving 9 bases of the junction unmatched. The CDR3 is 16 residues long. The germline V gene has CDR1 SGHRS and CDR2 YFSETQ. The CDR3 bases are TGCGCCAGCAGCTCGGAACAGGGGGGATCACAAGAGACCCAGTACTTC. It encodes CASSSEQGGSQETQYF.

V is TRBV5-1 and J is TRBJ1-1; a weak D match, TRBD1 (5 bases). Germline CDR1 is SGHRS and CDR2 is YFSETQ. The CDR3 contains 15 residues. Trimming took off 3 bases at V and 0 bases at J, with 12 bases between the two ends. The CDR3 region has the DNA TGCGCCAGCAGCTCGAACGGACAAATGAACACTGAAGCTTTCTTT. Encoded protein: CASSSNGQMNTEAFF.

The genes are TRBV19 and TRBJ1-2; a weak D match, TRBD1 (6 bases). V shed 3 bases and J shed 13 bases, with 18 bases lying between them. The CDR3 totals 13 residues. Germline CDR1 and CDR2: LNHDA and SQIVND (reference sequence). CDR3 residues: CASSITTGKESTF. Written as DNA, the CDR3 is TGTGCCAGTAGTATTACCACAGGGAAGGAGTCCACCTTC.

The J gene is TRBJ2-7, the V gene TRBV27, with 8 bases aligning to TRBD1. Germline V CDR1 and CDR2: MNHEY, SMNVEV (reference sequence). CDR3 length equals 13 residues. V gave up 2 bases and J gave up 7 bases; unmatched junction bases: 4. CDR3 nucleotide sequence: TGTGCCAGCAGTTTAACAGGGGGAGGTGAGCAGTACTTC. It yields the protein CASSLTGGGEQYF.

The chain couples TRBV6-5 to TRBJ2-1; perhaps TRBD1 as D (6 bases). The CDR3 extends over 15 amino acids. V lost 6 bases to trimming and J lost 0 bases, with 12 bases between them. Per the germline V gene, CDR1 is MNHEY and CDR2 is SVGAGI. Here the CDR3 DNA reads TGTGCCAGCAGGACAGGACAGAGCTCCTACAATGAGCAGTTCTTC. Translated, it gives CASRTGQSSYNEQFF.

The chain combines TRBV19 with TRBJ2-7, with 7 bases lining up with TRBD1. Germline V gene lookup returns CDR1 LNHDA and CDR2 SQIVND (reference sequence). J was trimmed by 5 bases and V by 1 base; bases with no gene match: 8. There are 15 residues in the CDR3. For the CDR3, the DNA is TGTGCCAGTAGTATAGGGACAGGCCTCTTGGACGAGCAGTACTTC. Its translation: CASSIGTGLLDEQYF.